This T cell receptor (beta chain) was obtained from a study of a mutant IDH1 vaccine in newly diagnosed glioma. About the research overall: Beforehand, treatment had been radiotherapy, temozolomide, or both; the majority received both. Points from the study as a whole: Changes in top peripheral clonotypes did not appear linked to pseudoprogression.

Sequencing was performed with immunoSEQ multiplex PCR; in TCRdb, only in-frame clones are kept and a portion is missing. This table has about 34,000 clones, approximately 87% appearing once. The ends were cut back, 0 bases at V and 5 bases at J, with 6 bases in the middle. The CDR3 is made up of 12 amino acids. Germline CDR1 SGHNT, CDR2 YYREEE (reference sequence). To note about this clone: Its specificity is unknown.

The time point is: week 47, end of study. Alongside topical imiquimod, each dose of vaccine comprised 300 ug of mutant IDH1 20-mer peptide. The chain has TRBV5-4 and TRBJ2-7, with no clear D. The TCR sequence derives from a woman in her thirties with glioma. The specimen was PBMCs, collected from a glioma patient whose treatment included an IDH1 peptide vaccine. The chain's CDR3 is CASSLDFNEQYF. DNA for the CDR3: TGTGCCAGCAGCTTGGACTTCAACGAGCAGTACTTC.